The rows below give T cell receptor beta chains drawn from one sample of a study of T cell responses to AZD1222 COVID-19 vaccine. Sequenced by immunoSEQ multiplex PCR; TCRdb stores in-frame clones only, minus some. This sample has roughly 250,000 clones, with 90% to 95% found just once. Sequenced here: peripheral blood, sampled on day 0 of AZD1222 vaccination. The receptors come from an adult in good health. Both conserved end residues are part of each CDR3. A D gene is named only where the DNA matches it firmly. Clone size is shown for a subset of rows, as once, few, many or a class of expanded clone.

d_gene	v_gene	abundance	j_gene	CDR3nt	CDR3aa
-	TRBV3-1/TRBV3-2	-	TRBJ1-2	TGTGCCAGCAGCCAATCCGGGACCTACTCTGGCTACACCTTC	CASSQSGTYSGYTF
-	TRBV28	few	TRBJ2-7	TGTGCCAGCAGCTTAGCGGAGTGGGGCAACGAGCAGTACTTC	CASSLAEWGNEQYF
-	TRBV10-2	-	TRBJ1-4	TGCGCCAGCAGCTCCGGGGGGACCCTAATGGCGGAAAAACTGTTTTTT	CASSSGGTLMAEKLFF
-	TRBV7-9	once	TRBJ1-6	TGTGCCAGCAGCCCGGGGGGGAATTCACCCCTCCACTTT	CASSPGGNSPLHF
-	TRBV28	-	TRBJ2-7	TGTGCCAGCAGTCCCAGGGTTCCCTACGAGCAGTACTTC	CASSPRVPYEQYF
-	TRBV18	-	TRBJ1-1	TGTGCCAGCTCACCACCTGGCGCAGTCAGGTCGATTGAAGCTTTCTTT	CASSPPGAVRSIEAFF
-	TRBV5-4	-	TRBJ1-1	TGTGCCAGCAGCTTGGTGGTAGGGGGATGGGGTGAAGCTTTCTTT	CASSLVVGGWGEAFF
TRBD1	TRBV6-5	once	TRBJ1-2	TGTGCCAGCAGTAGAACTTCCGGGACAGGCTATGGCTACACCTTC	CASSRTSGTGYGYTF
-	TRBV7-9	-	TRBJ2-1	TGTGCCAGCAGCTCGGGGGAGAGGGGCGGCGATGAGCAGTTCTTC	CASSSGERGGDEQFF
-	TRBV10-3	once	TRBJ1-2	TGTGCCATCGGAGGACGTCATGGCTACACCTTC	CAIGGRHGYTF
-	TRBV9	once	TRBJ2-1	TGTGCCAGCAGCGTAGAGGCTATCGGCGAGCAGTTCTTC	CASSVEAIGEQFF
-	TRBV25-1	-	TRBJ1-1	TGTGCCAGCAGTGAATGGACGGGGACTGAAGCTTTCTTT	CASSEWTGTEAFF
-	TRBV30	-	TRBJ1-5	TGTGCCTGGAGTGTAGGCGTGGGGCCCCAGCATTTT	CAWSVGVGPQHF
-	TRBV6-5	-	TRBJ2-7	TGTGCCAGCAGCCATGGGGGGCTGTACGAGCAGTACTTC	CASSHGGLYEQYF
-	TRBV25-1	-	TRBJ2-7	TGTGCCAGCAGTTCAGGAGGGGGCGGCGAGCAGTACTTC	CASSSGGGGEQYF
-	TRBV28	-	TRBJ2-7	TGTGCCAGCAGCCGGTACGAGCAGTACTTC	CASSRYEQYF
-	TRBV19	-	TRBJ2-4	TGTGCCAGTAGCCCGGCGACGGAGGGACTGGCCAAAAACATTCAGTACTTC	CASSPATEGLAKNIQYF
-	TRBV27	-	TRBJ1-6	TGTGCCAGCAGAGTTTATCAGGGCAGCAATAATTCACCCCTCCACTTT	CASRVYQGSNNSPLHF
-	TRBV4-3	-	TRBJ2-1	TGCGCCAGCAGCCAGACTAGCAGGGGGGGAAATGAGCAGTTCTTC	CASSQTSRGGNEQFF
-	TRBV10-3	once	TRBJ1-4	TGTGCCATCAGTGGACAGAGCAAAAAACTGTTTTTT	CAISGQSKKLFF
-	TRBV7-9	-	TRBJ1-1	TGTGCCAGCAGCTTAACGGGGAACACTGAAGCTTTCTTT	CASSLTGNTEAFF
TRBD2	TRBV19	-	TRBJ2-7	TGTGCCAGTAGTTCCCGGACTAGCGGGGGGGCTAGGCCCTACGAGCAGTACTTC	CASSSRTSGGARPYEQYF
TRBD1	TRBV28	-	TRBJ2-7	TGTGCCAGCAGTTTAAGGGACAGGGGCTCCTACGAGCAGTACTTC	CASSLRDRGSYEQYF
-	TRBV7-2	-	TRBJ2-2	TGTGCCAGCAGCCTAGCGATGGGGAGCACCGGGGAGCTGTTTTTT	CASSLAMGSTGELFF
-	TRBV27	-	TRBJ2-7	TGTGCCAGCGCCTCTTTCAGGGTCACGGACGAGCAGTACTTC	CASASFRVTDEQYF
TRBD2	TRBV15	-	TRBJ2-1	TGTGCCACCAGCAGAGAGCGGGGGGTAGGGAATGAGCAGTTCTTC	CATSRERGVGNEQFF
-	TRBV28	-	TRBJ2-1	TGTGCCAGCAGTTTCTCGGCAAAAGCCAATTACAATGAGCAGTTCTTC	CASSFSAKANYNEQFF
-	TRBV6-2/TRBV6-3	-	TRBJ2-7	TGTGCCAGCAGTTCCGGGAACTCCTACGAGCAGTACTTC	CASSSGNSYEQYF
-	TRBV28	-	TRBJ2-1	TGTGCCAGCAGTTTACCTCACTCCCACTACAATGAGCAGTTCTTC	CASSLPHSHYNEQFF
-	TRBV2	once	TRBJ1-2	TGTGCCAGCAGGGTCGGGGCGCAAGGCTATGGCTACACCTTC	CASRVGAQGYGYTF
-	TRBV14	-	TRBJ2-7	TGTGCCAGCAGCCTTAACAGGGGGGGCTTTGAGCAGTACTTC	CASSLNRGGFEQYF
-	TRBV5-1	-	TRBJ2-2	TGCGCCAGCAGTTTTACCGTTCGTTTGGGCGACACCGGGGAGCTGTTTTTT	CASSFTVRLGDTGELFF
-	TRBV12-3/TRBV12-4	-	TRBJ2-7	TGTGCCAGCAGTTTGACAGTCCCCTACGAGCAGTACTTC	CASSLTVPYEQYF
TRBD1	TRBV2	-	TRBJ1-4	TGTGCCAGCAGTGACCGGGACAGGGGGGTAAAACTGTTTTTT	CASSDRDRGVKLFF
TRBD1	TRBV7-9	-	TRBJ2-5	TGTGCCAGCAGCCGGGAAGGGGCAGGGGGCCAGGAGACCCAGTACTTC	CASSREGAGGQETQYF
-	TRBV4-1	once	TRBJ2-5	TGCGCCAGCAGCCAAGGTTGGTGGCGAGGGAATGCAGAGACCCAGTACTTC	CASSQGWWRGNAETQYF
-	TRBV19	-	TRBJ1-1	TGTGCCAGTAGTACCCTACCGGGGGCGACTCTGGGCACTGAAGCTTTCTTT	CASSTLPGATLGTEAFF
TRBD1	TRBV19	-	TRBJ2-7	TGTGCCAGTAGTATGAGGGACAGGGGTAAGCAGTACTTC	CASSMRDRGKQYF
TRBD2	TRBV2	-	TRBJ2-2	TGTGCCAGCAGGAGACTAGCGGGAGGGAACACCGGGGAGCTGTTTTTT	CASRRLAGGNTGELFF
-	TRBV9	-	TRBJ1-1	TGTGCCAGCAGCGTGGCCCCGAACACTGAAGCTTTCTTT	CASSVAPNTEAFF
-	TRBV28	-	TRBJ1-5	TGTGCCAGCAACCCCCCGGGGAGTAGCAATCAGCCCCAGCATTTT	CASNPPGSSNQPQHF
-	TRBV5-1	-	TRBJ2-3	TGCGCCAGCAGCTTGAATAGCGGATATCGCACAGATACGCAGTATTTT	CASSLNSGYRTDTQYF
-	TRBV9	-	TRBJ2-1	TGTGCCAGCAGCGGACAGGGACGCGGGAGATCCTACAATGAGCAGTTCTTC	CASSGQGRGRSYNEQFF
TRBD1	TRBV27	-	TRBJ2-7	TGTGCCAGCAGTAAACAGGGACAGGGGGCCTACGAGCAGTACTTC	CASSKQGQGAYEQYF
-	TRBV11-2	-	TRBJ2-7	TGTGCCAGCAGCTTAGACAACCCCTACGAGCAGTACTTC	CASSLDNPYEQYF
TRBD1	TRBV5-1	few	TRBJ2-7	TGCGCCAGCAGCCAGGGACAGCTCGAGCAGTACTTC	CASSQGQLEQYF
-	TRBV7-9	-	TRBJ2-3	TGTGCCAGCAGTCATGAGGGGGGCACAGATACGCAGTATTTT	CASSHEGGTDTQYF
-	TRBV10-3	-	TRBJ1-3	TGTGCCATCAGTGAGCGGGCAGCGAATGGAAACACCATATATTTT	CAISERAANGNTIYF
-	TRBV7-9	-	TRBJ1-1	TGTGCCAGCAGCCGGAAGGATATGAACACTGAAGCTTTCTTT	CASSRKDMNTEAFF
-	TRBV5-1	once	TRBJ2-2	TGCGCCAGCAGCTTAAGGACATCGAACACCGGGGAGCTGTTTTTT	CASSLRTSNTGELFF
-	TRBV7-9	once	TRBJ2-1	TGTGCCAGCAGCTTTTCGGACCCCAATGAGCAGTTCTTC	CASSFSDPNEQFF
-	TRBV12-5	-	TRBJ1-3	TGTGCTAGTGGTTTCTCCTTACCTGGACAAACGATCTCTGGAAACACCATATATTTT	CASGFSLPGQTISGNTIYF
-	TRBV30	-	TRBJ2-7	TGTGCCTGGAGTGTACCCGCGGCCCTAGGTGCGGAGTACTTC	CAWSVPAALGAEYF
-	TRBV7-2	-	TRBJ1-6	TGTGCCAGCAGCTTAGAGGGGGATTCACCCCTCCACTTT	CASSLEGDSPLHF
TRBD2	TRBV5-5	-	TRBJ2-3	TGTGCCAGCGGATCGACTAGCGGGGTGACAGATACGCAGTATTTT	CASGSTSGVTDTQYF
-	TRBV18	-	TRBJ2-1	TGTGCCAGCTCACCACGTCAGGGGTCGGGTGAGCAGTTCTTC	CASSPRQGSGEQFF
-	TRBV9	-	TRBJ2-3	TGTGCCAGCAGCGTAGGGGGAGCGGGCACAGATACGCAGTATTTT	CASSVGGAGTDTQYF
TRBD2	TRBV5-1	-	TRBJ2-2	TGCGCCAGCAGCTTGGAGGGACTAGCCGGCGGGGAGCTGTTTTTT	CASSLEGLAGGELFF
-	TRBV28	-	TRBJ1-5	TGTGCCAGCAGCCCCGCTGCCGGGGCAATGGGTCAGCCCCAGCATTTT	CASSPAAGAMGQPQHF
TRBD1	TRBV9	-	TRBJ2-2	TGTGCCAGCAGCGACGACAGGGGCGGGAACACCGGGGAGCTGTTTTTT	CASSDDRGGNTGELFF